The rows below give T cell receptor beta chains drawn from one sample of a study of cytomegalovirus exposure and HLA in healthy donors. Method: immunoSEQ multiplex PCR; TCRdb's copy keeps in-frame clones and lacks some. The listing contains around 100,000 clones. Material: PBMCs. These receptor sequences come from a man aged 25 to 45 in good health and CMV-seronegative. Each CDR3 is given with its conserved first and last residue. The D gene is left open where the match is weak.

length: 16
J: TRBJ1-6
V: TRBV4-1
D: TRBD1
CDR3: CASSPLAGGYNSPLHF
DNA: TGCGCCAGCAGCCCCTTGGCAGGGGGTTATAATTCACCCCTCCACTTT

length: 14
J: TRBJ1-2
V: TRBV18
D: TRBD1
CDR3: CASSPRGTDYGYTF
DNA: TGTGCCAGCTCACCTCGCGGGACAGACTATGGCTACACCTTC

length: 15
J: TRBJ2-1
V: TRBV6-5
D: TRBD2
CDR3: CASSNGGAGSNEQFF
DNA: TGTGCCAGCAGTAACGGGGGGGCAGGGAGCAATGAGCAGTTCTTC

length: 15
J: TRBJ2-1
V: TRBV7-9
D: .
CDR3: CASSLSVLDSNEQFF
DNA: TGTGCCAGCAGCTTATCGGTACTGGACAGCAATGAGCAGTTCTTC

length: 15
J: TRBJ1-6
V: TRBV5-1
D: TRBD1
CDR3: CASSLGDRNNSPLHF
DNA: TGCGCCAGCAGCTTGGGGGACAGGAATAATTCACCCCTCCACTTT

length: 15
J: TRBJ1-6
V: TRBV28
D: TRBD1
CDR3: CASSQSDRDNSPLHF
DNA: TGTGCCAGCAGTCAATCGGACAGGGATAATTCACCCCTCCACTTT

length: 17
J: TRBJ1-1
V: TRBV5-1
D: TRBD1
CDR3: CASSFGQGIIMNTEAFF
DNA: TGCGCCAGCAGCTTTGGACAGGGAATTATCATGAACACTGAAGCTTTCTTT

length: 14
J: TRBJ2-2
V: TRBV5-1
D: .
CDR3: CASSLEMRVGELFF
DNA: TGCGCCAGCAGCTTGGAAATGAGGGTCGGGGAGCTGTTTTTT

length: 13
J: TRBJ1-5
V: TRBV5-1
D: .
CDR3: CASSLREDQPQHF
DNA: TGCGCCAGCAGCTTAAGAGAGGATCAGCCCCAGCATTTT

length: 16
J: TRBJ2-2
V: TRBV19
D: TRBD1
CDR3: CASSLGQGSLAGELFF
DNA: TGTGCCAGTAGTCTCGGACAGGGTAGCTTGGCCGGGGAGCTGTTTTTT

length: 14
J: TRBJ1-2
V: TRBV5-4
D: .
CDR3: CASFMGGLDYGYTF
DNA: TGTGCCAGTTTCATGGGGGGATTGGACTATGGCTACACCTTC

length: 13
J: TRBJ1-1
V: TRBV18
D: .
CDR3: CASSPDRGTRAFF
DNA: TGTGCCAGCTCACCAGACCGTGGGACACGGGCTTTCTTT

length: 12
J: TRBJ1-1
V: TRBV18
D: TRBD1
CDR3: CASSSQGIEAFF
DNA: TGTGCCAGCTCATCACAGGGGATTGAAGCTTTCTTT

length: 14
J: TRBJ2-7
V: TRBV6-5
D: TRBD1
CDR3: CASSSLRQGWEQYF
DNA: TGTGCCAGCAGTTCCCTCCGACAGGGATGGGAGCAGTACTTC

length: 14
J: TRBJ2-7
V: TRBV18
D: TRBD1
CDR3: CASSPGQDLYEQYF
DNA: TGTGCCAGCTCACCCGGACAGGACCTCTACGAGCAGTACTTC

length: 16
J: TRBJ1-3
V: TRBV5-6
D: .
CDR3: CASSLVSPAAGNTIYF
DNA: TGTGCCAGCAGCTTGGTCTCCCCGGCGGCTGGAAACACCATATATTTT

length: 16
J: TRBJ2-3
V: TRBV6-5
D: .
CDR3: CASSYEYRVGTDTQYF
DNA: TGTGCCAGCAGTTACGAGTACAGGGTAGGCACAGATACGCAGTATTTT

length: 16
J: TRBJ1-4
V: TRBV30
D: TRBD1
CDR3: CAWSLGQGATNEKLFF
DNA: TGTGCCTGGAGTCTGGGACAGGGAGCAACTAATGAAAAACTGTTTTTT

length: 16
J: TRBJ1-4
V: TRBV25-1
D: .
CDR3: CASSDPFGATNEKLFF
DNA: TGTGCCAGCAGTGATCCCTTCGGGGCAACTAATGAAAAACTGTTTTTT

length: 16
J: TRBJ2-3
V: TRBV5-1
D: TRBD2
CDR3: CASSFGLAGATDTQYF
DNA: TGCGCCAGCAGCTTCGGACTAGCGGGGGCCACAGATACGCAGTATTTT

length: 12
J: TRBJ2-5
V: TRBV19
D: .
CDR3: CASSVSQETQYF
DNA: TGTGCCAGTAGTGTCAGCCAAGAGACCCAGTACTTC

length: 15
J: TRBJ1-6
V: TRBV18
D: .
CDR3: CASSTHDSDNSPLHF
DNA: TGTGCCAGCTCCACCCACGACAGCGATAATTCACCCCTCCACTTT

length: 15
J: TRBJ1-1
V: TRBV5-1
D: .
CDR3: CASSLEPGIDTEAFF
DNA: TGCGCCAGCAGCTTGGAACCGGGGATCGACACTGAAGCTTTCTTT

length: 16
J: TRBJ2-3
V: TRBV9
D: TRBD1
CDR3: CASSVGQGAITDTQYF
DNA: TGTGCCAGCAGCGTCGGACAGGGAGCTATCACAGATACGCAGTATTTT

length: 17
J: TRBJ1-1
V: TRBV4-3
D: TRBD1
CDR3: CASSHSGQGRMNTEAFF
DNA: TGCGCCAGCAGCCACTCCGGACAGGGACGAATGAACACTGAAGCTTTCTTT

length: 15
J: TRBJ2-1
V: TRBV6-4
D: TRBD2
CDR3: CASSDSLAGGNEQFF
DNA: TGTGCCAGCAGTGACTCACTAGCGGGGGGGAATGAGCAGTTCTTC

length: 15
J: TRBJ1-5
V: TRBV5-4
D: TRBD1
CDR3: CASSDGTGVGQPQHF
DNA: TGTGCCAGCAGCGATGGGACAGGCGTTGGCCAGCCCCAGCATTTT

length: 17
J: TRBJ2-1
V: TRBV9
D: TRBD1
CDR3: CASSPLTGTGLANEQFF
DNA: TGTGCCAGCAGCCCTCTTACCGGGACAGGCTTGGCGAATGAGCAGTTCTTC

length: 16
J: TRBJ2-5
V: TRBV5-1
D: TRBD2
CDR3: CASSAWTSGVQETQYF
DNA: TGCGCCAGCAGCGCTTGGACTAGCGGGGTACAAGAGACCCAGTACTTC

length: 13
J: TRBJ2-1
V: TRBV19
D: .
CDR3: CASSMRRGNEQFF
DNA: TGTGCCAGTAGTATGCGTCGGGGCAATGAGCAGTTCTTC

length: 14
J: TRBJ1-4
V: TRBV10-1
D: .
CDR3: CASTCPGENEKLFF
DNA: TGCGCCAGCACTTGTCCGGGGGAGAATGAAAAACTGTTTTTT

length: 16
J: TRBJ2-2
V: TRBV7-8
D: .
CDR3: CASSPSGRRNTGELFF
DNA: TGTGCCAGCAGCCCCAGCGGTCGGAGGAACACCGGGGAGCTGTTTTTT

length: 13
J: TRBJ1-6
V: TRBV6-1
D: TRBD1
CDR3: CASTRDRDSPLHF
DNA: TGTGCCAGCACCCGGGACAGGGACTCACCCCTCCACTTT

length: 12
J: TRBJ2-5
V: TRBV6-1
D: .
CDR3: CASSVGGETQYF
DNA: TGTGCCAGCAGTGTAGGGGGAGAGACCCAGTACTTC

length: 14
J: TRBJ2-5
V: TRBV5-1
D: TRBD2
CDR3: CASSLDASGATQYF
DNA: TGCGCCAGCAGCTTGGACGCTAGCGGGGCCACCCAGTACTTC

length: 12
J: TRBJ1-2
V: TRBV7-9
D: .
CDR3: CASSFGGGGYTF
DNA: TGTGCCAGCAGCTTCGGGGGAGGGGGCTACACCTTC

length: 16
J: TRBJ1-2
V: TRBV6-5
D: .
CDR3: CASSYNIGTSVGGYTF
DNA: TGTGCCAGCAGCTACAATATTGGGACAAGTGTGGGCGGCTACACCTTC

length: 16
J: TRBJ2-5
V: TRBV9
D: TRBD2
CDR3: CASSPRGRGEGETQYF
DNA: TGTGCCAGCAGCCCACGTGGGCGGGGGGAGGGTGAGACCCAGTACTTC

length: 16
J: TRBJ1-6
V: TRBV13
D: .
CDR3: CASSTQQGSYNSPLHF
DNA: TGTGCCAGCAGCACCCAACAGGGCTCCTATAATTCACCCCTCCACTTT

length: 15
J: TRBJ2-7
V: TRBV5-1
D: TRBD2
CDR3: CASSWGLAGPYEQYF
DNA: TGCGCCAGCAGCTGGGGACTAGCGGGGCCCTACGAGCAGTACTTC

length: 17
J: TRBJ1-4
V: TRBV7-9
D: .
CDR3: CASSLDGAGPSSEKLFF
DNA: TGTGCCAGCAGCTTAGATGGGGCAGGTCCAAGCAGTGAAAAACTGTTTTTT

length: 15
J: TRBJ2-1
V: TRBV7-8
D: .
CDR3: CASSPAGGRVNEQFF
DNA: TGTGCCAGCAGCCCAGCGGGTGGTCGTGTGAATGAGCAGTTCTTC

length: 15
J: TRBJ2-7
V: TRBV19
D: TRBD1
CDR3: CASSTRQGPSYEQYF
DNA: TGTGCCAGTAGTACTCGACAGGGACCATCCTACGAGCAGTACTTC

length: 16
J: TRBJ1-4
V: TRBV5-1
D: .
CDR3: CASSLGAGSTNEKLFF
DNA: TGCGCCAGCAGCTTGGGCGCAGGCTCCACTAATGAAAAACTGTTTTTT

length: 13
J: TRBJ2-7
V: TRBV11-2
D: .
CDR3: CASKPGHLYEQYF
DNA: TGTGCCAGCAAACCGGGACACCTCTACGAGCAGTACTTC

length: 16
J: TRBJ1-1
V: TRBV6-4
D: TRBD1
CDR3: CASSKHMGQLPTEAFF
DNA: TGTGCCAGCAGTAAGCACATGGGACAGCTACCCACTGAAGCTTTCTTT

length: 14
J: TRBJ2-7
V: TRBV11-2
D: .
CDR3: CASSLVGEPYEQYF
DNA: TGTGCCAGCAGCTTAGTCGGGGAACCCTACGAGCAGTACTTC

length: 15
J: TRBJ1-2
V: TRBV27
D: .
CDR3: CASSPMLQGFYGYTF
DNA: TGTGCCAGCAGTCCTATGCTTCAGGGATTCTATGGCTACACCTTC

length: 17
J: TRBJ2-1
V: TRBV10-3
D: TRBD1
CDR3: CAISDRGKGSSYNEQFF
DNA: TGTGCCATCAGTGACAGGGGGAAAGGGAGTTCCTACAATGAGCAGTTCTTC

length: 16
J: TRBJ1-1
V: TRBV4-1
D: .
CDR3: CASSQFQGVSNTEAFF
DNA: TGCGCCAGCAGCCAATTCCAGGGCGTTTCGAACACTGAAGCTTTCTTT

length: 13
J: TRBJ1-5
V: TRBV19
D: .
CDR3: CASTSRGAQPQHF
DNA: TGTGCCAGTACCTCCCGGGGGGCCCAGCCCCAGCATTTT

length: 13
J: TRBJ1-1
V: TRBV9
D: TRBD1
CDR3: CASSGQGDTEAFF
DNA: TGTGCCAGCAGCGGACAGGGGGACACTGAAGCTTTCTTT

length: 17
J: TRBJ2-7
V: TRBV5-4
D: TRBD2
CDR3: CASSLELAGGSSYEQYF
DNA: TGTGCCAGCAGCTTGGAATTAGCGGGGGGCAGCTCCTACGAGCAGTACTTC

length: 18
J: TRBJ2-5
V: TRBV18
D: TRBD1
CDR3: CASSPLPGTGVDQETQYF
DNA: TGTGCCAGCTCACCTCTACCCGGGACAGGGGTAGACCAAGAGACCCAGTACTTC